The 2 T cell receptor beta chains listed next were all sequenced from one sample in a study of blood T cell repertoires in COVID-19 (TCRdb year 2020). Library preparation used the immunoSEQ multiplex PCR assay. In TCRdb, the immuneACCESS table is reduced to in-frame sequences with V and J assigned. These tables do not hold every clone; where another copy was compared, an unresolved V gene accounts for under half, and the others remain unexplained. The sample table contains some 150,000 clones; only one count was recorded for over 80% of them. The ten largest make up around 4.3% of the sample. Sequencing used PBMCs or T cells enriched from blood (not recorded which). All receptors derive from a woman between 45 and 65 years old who had recovered from COVID-19.

This sequence joins TRBV5-4 and TRBJ1-6, with TRBD1 as a possible D gene (5 bases). The ends were cut back, 5 bases at V and 5 bases at J, with 11 bases in the middle. Germline V CDR1 and CDR2: SGHNT, YYREEE (reference sequence). The CDR3 length is 14 residues. The CDR3 DNA reads TGTGCCAGCAGGCACAGGTCCGATAATTCACCCCTCCACTTT. Translated: CASRHRSDNSPLHF.

J is TRBJ1-2 and V is TRBV27; 9 bases are shared with TRBD1. Germline-derived CDR1 and CDR2 are MNHEY and SMNVEV (reference sequence). J gave up 4 bases and V 1 base, and 1 base lay outside the gene matches. There are 14 residues in the CDR3. The CDR3 DNA reads TGTGCCAGCAGTTTATGGGGACAGGGCTATGGCTACACCTTC. Translated: CASSLWGQGYGYTF.